These 28 T cell receptor beta chains were all obtained from the same sample, sequenced in a study of CD8+ T cells in alopecia areata listed by TCRdb under 2018. The meaning of the sample's time point label: roughly 26 weeks on oral tofacitinib. Explained via the paper, the treatment or condition label denotes: oral pan-JAK inhibitor, 5-10 mg twice daily. Preparation of the library involved the immunoSEQ multiplex PCR assay. For TCR sequencing, RNA was extracted from every sample and reverse transcribed into cDNA to serve as template. In TCRdb, the immuneACCESS table is reduced to in-frame sequences with V and J assigned. These tables do not hold every clone; where another copy was compared, an unresolved V gene accounts for under half, and the others remain unexplained. This sample is represented by 190,000 or so clones; roughly 62% of them were singletons. The ten biggest clones cover over 10% of the sample.

The input for sequencing was CD8+ T cells sorted from blood, taken at week 24, from a patient treated with tofacitinib. The receptors were gathered from a human donor with alopecia areata.

The V gene is TRBV5-1, the J gene TRBJ1-1; D not resolved. Germline V gene lookup returns CDR1 SGHRS and CDR2 YFSETQ. The CDR3 sequence is 11 residues long. V was shortened by 7 bases and J by 4 bases, with 8 bases between the two germline ends. CDR3 loop: CASRAGTEAFF. In nucleotides, the CDR3 is TGCGCCAGCCGGGCCGGCACTGAAGCTTTCTTT.

V and J are TRBV9 and TRBJ2-7; D unresolved. The CDR3 has 14 residues. From germline, CDR1 is SGDLS and CDR2 YYNGEE. Trimming left V 3 bases short and J 2 bases short, with 12 bases between. CDR3 residues: CASSGGLTAYEQYF. The CDR3 nucleotides are TGTGCCAGCAGCGGTGGTCTGACCGCCTACGAGCAGTACTTC.

This chain joins TRBV4-2 and TRBJ2-1; D remains unclear. The CDR3 sequence is 12 residues long. Germline assignment: CDR1 LGHNA and CDR2 YNFKEQ. Deletions cut 1 base from V and 2 bases from J, with 0 bases between. CDR3 region: CASSQAYNEQFF. The CDR3 region has the DNA TGTGCCAGCAGCCAAGCCTACAATGAGCAGTTCTTC.

The chain links TRBV9 to TRBJ2-1, with 10 bases lining up with TRBD1. CDR1 is SGDLS, CDR2 YYNGEE, per germline. CDR3 length: 13 residues. Trimming at V came to 3 bases and at J to 6 bases, leaving 0 bases not matched to a gene. CDR3 protein: CASSGTGGNEQFF. The CDR3, as DNA: TGTGCCAGCAGCGGGACAGGGGGCAATGAGCAGTTCTTC.

This chain joins TRBV5-4 and TRBJ2-7, with D perhaps given as TRBD1 or TRBD2 (5 bases each). Germline CDR1 reads SGHNT; CDR2 reads YYREEE (reference sequence). This CDR3 is 14 amino acids long. The V and J ends lost 3 bases and 2 bases respectively, with 12 bases between them. CDR3 sequence reads: CASSSYSGPYEQYF. CDR3 sequence (DNA): TGTGCCAGCAGCTCGTACTCGGGGCCCTACGAGCAGTACTTC.

The rearrangement links TRBV27 to TRBJ2-7, with D perhaps TRBD1 (6 bases). CDR1 MNHEY and CDR2 SMNVEV come from the germline V gene (reference sequence). The CDR3 runs to 14 residues. Trimming stripped 2 bases from V and 7 bases from J, with 15 bases between. CDR3 in DNA: TGTGCCAGCAGTTTAGGACAGCACCTTCGGGAGCAGTACTTC. Protein sequence: CASSLGQHLREQYF.

The chain joins TRBV9 to TRBJ2-1; D is unresolved. Trimming removed 0 bases from V and 5 bases from J, with 12 bases in between. CDR3 size: 15 residues. CDR1 and CDR2 (germline): SGDLS, YYNGEE. The CDR3 DNA sequence: TGTGCCAGCAGCGTAGTTAGGGTCCGAGACAATGAGCAGTTCTTC. Protein: CASSVVRVRDNEQFF.

This clone occurred once. The gene calls are TRBV10-3 and TRBJ2-3; D assignment may be TRBD1 or TRBD2 (5 bases each). Trimming shortened V by 4 bases and J by 0 bases, and 8 bases separated the two germline ends. The CDR3 is 14 amino acids. Per germline, CDR1 ENHRY and CDR2 SYGVKD. In nucleotides, the CDR3 is TGTGCCATCAGTGGTGGGGGAAGCACAGATACGCAGTATTTT. Protein product: CAISGGGSTDTQYF.

This chain links TRBV30 with TRBJ1-5; no clear D gene. Germline V gene lookup returns CDR1 GTSNPN and CDR2 SVGIG (reference sequence). V was clipped by 4 bases and J by 0 bases, with 7 bases between them. The CDR3 consists of 13 residues. For the CDR3, the DNA is TGTGCCTGGAATGGATATAGCAATCAGCCCCAGCATTTT. Its protein is CAWNGYSNQPQHF.

The sample holds one count of this clone. V gene TRBV4-1 combines with J gene TRBJ2-1; D is ambiguous. The V and J ends lost 4 bases and 2 bases respectively, with 12 bases between them. The CDR3 totals 15 residues. The germline V gene has CDR1 MGHRA and CDR2 YSYEKL. CDR3 DNA sequence: TGCGCCAGCAGCCTCTGGGTGACTGCCTACAATGAGCAGTTCTTC. Translating it yields CASSLWVTAYNEQFF.

The gene calls are TRBV9 and TRBJ2-2, with a tentative D call TRBD1 (6 bases). Germline assignment: CDR1 SGDLS and CDR2 YYNGEE. The CDR3 loop spans 13 amino acids. The V and J ends lost 3 bases and 3 bases respectively, with 6 bases between them. CDR3 DNA: TGTGCCAGCAGCGACAGGGACACCGGGGAGCTGTTTTTT. Translation gives CASSDRDTGELFF.

This sequence joins TRBV6-1 and TRBJ1-1; no clear D gene. V lost 0 bases and J lost 8, with 13 bases in between. Germline CDR1 and CDR2: MNHNS and SASEGT. The CDR3 runs to 14 residues. CDR3 DNA: TGTGCCAGCAGTGAAGCGCCGGAGGGCGCCGAAGCTTTCTTT. Amino acids: CASSEAPEGAEAFF.

The chain joins TRBV7-9 to TRBJ2-6; no reliable D call. The length of the CDR3 is 12 residues. The V gene's germline CDR1 is SEHNR and CDR2 FQNEAQ (reference sequence). For the CDR3, the DNA is TGTGCGAGGAGCTCTGGGGCCAACGTCCTGACTTTC. This sequence encodes CARSSGANVLTF.

This clone showed up just a few times. The chain uses TRBV19 and TRBJ2-2, with 9 nucleotides matching TRBD1. Trimming cost V 8 bases and J 2 bases; bases outside gene matches: 6. CDR1 and CDR2 from the germline V gene are LNHDA and SQIVND (reference sequence). CDR3 length: 15 residues. The CDR3 DNA follows: TGTGCCAGTGGAACCACAGGGGGCAACACCGGGGAGCTGTTTTTT. Residues: CASGTTGGNTGELFF.

V usage is TRBV30 and J usage is TRBJ1-2; 9 positions agree with TRBD1. This CDR3 is built from 19 residues. Germline V gene sequence: CDR1 GTSNPN, CDR2 SVGIG (reference sequence). The V segment lost 1 base and the J segment 1 base; nucleotides outside the gene matches: 16. The CDR3 DNA sequence: TGTGCCTGGAGTGGAATTTTAGGGGACAGGGAGAGTCATAACTATGGCTACACCTTC. Residues: CAWSGILGDRESHNYGYTF. Combining the CDR3 with reference TRBV30 and TRBJ1-2 gives the whole variable domain SQTIHQWPATLVQPVGSPLSLECTVEGTSNPNLYWYRQAAGRGLQLLFYSVGIGQISSEVPQNLSASRPQDRQFILSSKKLLLSDSGFYLCAWSGILGDRESHNYGYTFGSGTRLTVV.

This clone occurred a few times. The V and J genes are TRBV29-1 and TRBJ2-7; D is uncertain. Deletions cut 0 bases from V and 0 bases from J, with 12 bases between. This CDR3 has 15 residues. Germline V gives CDR1 SQVTM, CDR2 ANQGSEA. The CDR3 region is CSVEDTQESSYEQYF. The CDR3 DNA sequence: TGCAGCGTTGAAGATACCCAGGAAAGCTCCTACGAGCAGTACTTC.

This clone has a single count. The V gene is TRBV6-1, the J gene TRBJ2-5, with no clear D. Deletions cut 10 bases from V and 6 bases from J, with 6 bases between. The CDR3 contains 9 residues. The germline V gene encodes CDR1 MNHNS and CDR2 SASEGT. The DNA for the CDR3 is TGTGCCACCTCTAAGACCCAGTACTTC. Protein sequence: CATSKTQYF.

This chain connects TRBV4-1 to TRBJ1-1; no clear D. CDR1 is MGHRA and CDR2 is YSYEKL in the germline V gene. With 6 bases removed from V and 1 base from J, the gap between germline ends came to 6 bases. The CDR3 covers 12 residues. In DNA form, the CDR3 reads TGCGCCAGCAGAGGGCGGAACACTGAAGCTTTCTTT. Its translation: CASRGRNTEAFF.

This sequence joins TRBV7-9 and TRBJ1-1; D unresolved. Germline V gene sequence: CDR1 SEHNR, CDR2 FQNEAQ (reference sequence). The CDR3 is 12 amino acids. Trimming removed 3 bases from V and 4 bases from J, with 6 bases in between. CDR3 in amino acids: CASSFGATEAFF. In DNA, the CDR3 is TGTGCCAGCAGCTTCGGTGCCACTGAAGCTTTCTTT.

The gene calls are TRBV2 and TRBJ2-1; D is unresolved. The V gene lost 3 bases and the J gene lost 2 bases, with 5 bases spanning the gap. Per germline, CDR1 SNHLY and CDR2 FYNNEI. The CDR3 has 13 amino acids. CDR3 in DNA: TGTGCCAGCAGTGAGGCCCCCTACAATGAGCAGTTCTTC. It translates to CASSEAPYNEQFF.

Only a few counts were recorded for this clone. The rearrangement links TRBV5-4 to TRBJ2-1, with unresolved D. Germline V CDR1 and CDR2: SGHNT, YYREEE (reference sequence). V gave up 3 bases and J gave up 7 bases, with 11 bases separating them. The CDR3 spans 13 residues. In DNA, the CDR3 is TGTGCCAGCAGCTCCGACAACTCAAATGAGCAGTTCTTC. This gives the protein CASSSDNSNEQFF.

This clone was picked up a small number of times. V usage is TRBV29-1 and J usage is TRBJ2-7, with 8 bases fitting TRBD1. V dropped 0 bases and J dropped 2; count of bases not matched to a gene: 9. Per germline, CDR1 SQVTM and CDR2 ANQGSEA. The CDR3 totals 16 residues. The CDR3 region is CSVEEGTGPRPYEQYF. The CDR3 DNA reads TGCAGCGTTGAAGAGGGGACAGGTCCACGGCCCTACGAGCAGTACTTC.

This clone was seen a handful of times. V and J are TRBV27 and TRBJ1-5; TRBD1 agrees at 7 bases. V shed 3 bases, J shed 2 bases, and the junction held 1 base outside the gene matches. The CDR3 totals 14 residues. CDR1 and CDR2 from the germline V gene are MNHEY and SMNVEV (reference sequence). CDR3 sequence (DNA): TGTGCCAGCAGTTTGACAGGGCGCAATCAGCCCCAGCATTTT. It translates to CASSLTGRNQPQHF.

The rearrangement joins TRBV2 to TRBJ2-6; 7 positions match TRBD1. V was clipped by 7 bases and J by 1 base; unmatched bases: 19. CDR1 SNHLY and CDR2 FYNNEI come from the germline V gene. The CDR3 consists of 20 residues. The CDR3 loop reads CASILRQGLGSESGANVLTF. The CDR3, as DNA: TGTGCCAGCATTCTAAGACAGGGCCTTGGATCCGAATCTGGGGCCAACGTCCTGACTTTC.

Sample share makes this clone large. Additional DNA sequences in this sample encode the identical CDR3. CDR3 loop: CASSPTSWETQYF. CDR3 nucleotide sequence: TGTGCCAGCAGTCCGACTAGCTGGGAGACCCAGTACTTC. The chain uses TRBV6-6 and TRBJ2-5; 7 bases agree with TRBD2. J was trimmed by 5 bases and V by 5 bases; bases with no gene match: 5. Germline loops: CDR1 MNHNY, CDR2 SVGAGI (reference sequence). The CDR3 covers 13 residues.

CDR3 protein: CASSPPTGSNYGYTF. In DNA, the CDR3 is TGTGCCAGCAGCCCTCCGACAGGGTCTAACTATGGCTACACCTTC. This chain links TRBV5-4 with TRBJ1-2, with 7 bases fitting TRBD1. The length of the CDR3 is 15 residues. CDR1 SGHNT and CDR2 YYREEE come from the germline V gene (reference sequence). J gave up 0 bases and V 4 bases, and 6 bases lay outside the gene matches.

The rearrangement links TRBV14 to TRBJ2-3; D remains unclear. CDR1 is SGHDN and CDR2 is FVKESK in the germline V gene. The CDR3 is 13 amino acids. V was shortened by 1 base and J by 5 bases, with 7 bases between the two germline ends. The CDR3 sequence is CASSQVKGDTQYF. For the CDR3, the DNA is TGTGCCAGCAGCCAAGTCAAGGGAGATACGCAGTATTTT.

This chain connects TRBV5-6 to TRBJ1-6, with D possibly TRBD1 on 5 matching bases. Germline V gene data show CDR1 as SGHDT and CDR2 as YYEEEE. The V gene lost 2 bases and the J gene lost 9 bases, with 12 bases spanning the gap. The CDR3 has 14 residues. As DNA, the CDR3 is TGTGCCAGCAGCTTTGGGACGTTGACTTCACCCCTCCACTTT. This codes for CASSFGTLTSPLHF.